Sequencing of this T cell receptor (beta chain) was carried out in a study of beta chain features in type 1 diabetes. The wider study: No patient-donor differences in age, gender, total cells or subset yield. All samples yielded 100 million to 140 million examined sorted cells.

CD45RO/CCR7/CD25/CD127/CD95/CD27 sorting isolated CD4+ naive, central memory, regulatory and stem cell-like memory cells. TCRB transcripts that were expressed got sequenced, as all of the isolated RNA had been reverse transcribed. Profiled with immunoSEQ multiplex PCR; TCRdb holds only in-frame clones, not every one. This sample carries under 450,000 clones, more than 11% of them seen once, and the ten largest clones take under 0.04%. The CDR3 is 13 residues long. V lost 1 base, J lost 2 bases, and 5 bases lay in between. Germline CDR1 and CDR2: SGDLS and YYNGEE. The chain combines TRBV9 with TRBJ2-3, with D hard to call. The TCR was taken from a young man in good health. Sample: naive CD4+ T cells from blood. CDR3 sequence: CASSVQPTDTQYF. The CDR3 DNA follows: TGTGCCAGCAGCGTACAGCCCACAGATACGCAGTATTTT.